One and the same sample provided the 14 T cell receptor beta chains below, sequenced in a study of CD4 T cells in relation to SARS-CoV-2 and coronaviruses. Unexposed donor CD4+ T cells date from 2011-2018, before the COVID-19 pandemic. Libraries were prepared by immunoSEQ multiplex PCR; TCRdb keeps only in-frame clonotypes and omits some of them. The table shows roughly 60,000 clones, with about 94% occurring only once. Sequenced material: naive CD4+ T cells from PBMCs. Regarding subset: naive CD4+ T cells isolated by negative enrichment. Receptors were obtained from a human donor in good health.

This chain joins TRBV10-2 and TRBJ2-3, with 13 nucleotides matching TRBD2. Unmatched junction bases numbered 7, after V lost 7 bases and J lost 3 bases. CDR1 and CDR2 (germline): WSHSY, SAAADI. The CDR3 consists of 16 residues. The DNA for the CDR3 is TGCGCCAGCAAGGATCCGGGACTAGCGGGGACAGATACGCAGTATTTT. Its protein is CASKDPGLAGTDTQYF.

The sample holds one count of this clone. V gene TRBV12-3 or TRBV12-4 combines with J gene TRBJ1-1; no clear D gene. V gave up 9 bases and J gave up 7 bases, with 18 bases separating them. This CDR3 comprises 13 residues. Here the CDR3 reads CASANGGNLEAFF. Written as DNA, the CDR3 is TGTGCCAGTGCAAACGGCGGAAATCTTGAAGCTTTCTTT.

The V gene is TRBV19, the J gene TRBJ1-5; 7 bases line up with TRBD1. CDR3 length: 14 amino acids. V lost 7 bases to trimming and J lost 0 bases; unmatched junction nucleotides: 3. Germline V gives CDR1 LNHDA, CDR2 SQIVND (reference sequence). The CDR3 is CASIRTGSNQPQHF. DNA for the CDR3: TGTGCCAGTATCAGGACAGGTAGCAATCAGCCCCAGCATTTT.

This chain connects TRBV27 to TRBJ2-3; D gene ambiguous. Germline CDR1 reads MNHEY; CDR2 reads SMNVEV (reference sequence). This CDR3 has 14 residues. Between the trimmed V and J ends, which lost 5 bases and 2 bases, there was a span of 11 bases. The CDR3 region has the DNA TGTGCCAGCAGTATCCCCCCGCTCACAGATACGCAGTATTTT. It encodes CASSIPPLTDTQYF.

CDR3 bases: TGTGCCAGTAAAGGACAGGATCGTCAGCCCCAGCATTTT. Translating it yields CASKGQDRQPQHF. This chain links TRBV18 with TRBJ1-5; TRBD1 aligns across 7 bases. The germline CDR1 and CDR2 sequences are KGHSH and LQKENI. The CDR3 length is 13 residues. J lost 6 bases, V lost 9 bases, and 8 bases had no gene match.

V and J are TRBV7-9 and TRBJ1-3, with TRBD1 as a possible D gene (6 bases). Trimming took 5 bases from V and 4 from J, leaving 9 bases between them. The CDR3 has 13 residues. Germline loops: CDR1 SEHNR, CDR2 FQNEAQ (reference sequence). CDR3 in amino acids: CASSPGQGNTIYF. CDR3 coding DNA: TGTGCCAGCAGCCCGGGACAAGGAAACACCATATATTTT. The full variable domain, rest sourced from reference TRBV7-9 and TRBJ1-3, is DTGVSQNPRHKITKRGQNVTFRCDPISEHNRLYWYRQTLGQGPEFLTYFQNEAQLEKSRLLSDRFSAERPKGSFSTLEIQRTEQGDSAMYLCASSPGQGNTIYFGEGSWLTVV.

This chain uses TRBV6-5 with TRBJ2-7, with 8 bases matching TRBD2. V was clipped by 4 bases and J by 2 bases; unmatched bases: 7. This CDR3 spans 15 amino acids. The germline CDR1 and CDR2 sequences are MNHEY and SVGAGI. The CDR3 reads CASSSTSVPTYEQYF. CDR3 nucleotide sequence: TGTGCCAGCAGTTCGACTAGCGTACCGACCTACGAGCAGTACTTC.

This clone has more than one count but fewer than ten. This rearrangement joins TRBV3-1 (or the pseudogene TRBV3-2) to TRBJ1-1; D uncertain. Looked up from germline, CDR1 is LGHDT and CDR2 is YNNKEL (reference sequence). V lost 2 bases and J 11 bases, leaving 15 bases between the germline ends. The CDR3 length is 13 residues. This CDR3 is CASSQSVAGYAFF. DNA for the CDR3: TGTGCCAGCAGCCAAAGCGTGGCGGGGTACGCTTTCTTT.

The V gene is TRBV3-1 (or the pseudogene TRBV3-2), the J gene TRBJ2-3, with D perhaps TRBD1 (5 bases). Per the germline V gene, CDR1 is LGHDT and CDR2 is YNNKEL (reference sequence). Trimming cost V 1 base and J 3 bases, with 11 bases left between them. The CDR3 is 15 residues long. The CDR3 DNA is TGTGCCAGCAGCCAAGTAAGGGGTAGGACAGATACGCAGTATTTT. This gives the protein CASSQVRGRTDTQYF.

The chain recombines TRBV7-2 with TRBJ1-2, with 11 bases identical to TRBD1. J gave up 2 bases and V 7 bases, and 9 bases lay outside the gene matches. The CDR3 totals 16 residues. Germline V gene sequence: CDR1 SGHTA, CDR2 FQGNSA. In DNA, the CDR3 is TGTGCCAGCACCTTCGGGGGACAGGGGGGAAACTATGGCTACACCTTC. It translates to CASTFGGQGGNYGYTF.

The chain links TRBV5-6 to TRBJ1-5; D perhaps matches TRBD1 (6 bases). With 0 bases removed from V and 6 bases from J, the gap between germline ends came to 16 bases. The CDR3 totals 16 residues. CDR1 is SGHDT and CDR2 is YYEEEE in the germline V gene. The CDR3 spells CASSLDGGRRVQPQHF. DNA for the CDR3: TGTGCCAGCAGCTTGGATGGGGGGCGCAGAGTTCAGCCCCAGCATTTT.

This rearrangement joins TRBV6-5 to TRBJ2-7, with D possibly matching TRBD1 (5 bases). There are 14 residues in the CDR3. The ends were cut back, 0 bases at V and 3 bases at J, with 9 bases in the middle. The germline gives CDR1 MNHEY, CDR2 SVGAGI. The CDR3 nucleotides read TGTGCCAGCAGTTACTCGCCAGGGATCTACGAGCAGTACTTC. As protein: CASSYSPGIYEQYF.

The chain combines TRBV19 with TRBJ2-2; 9 nucleotides agree with TRBD1. Germline lookup yields CDR1 LNHDA and CDR2 SQIVND (reference sequence). This CDR3 has 14 amino acids. The trim removed 3 bases at V and 7 bases at J, leaving 3 bases unmatched. CDR3 bases: TGTGCCAGTAGTATTAGGACAGGGGTCGGGGAGCTGTTTTTT. It yields the protein CASSIRTGVGELFF.

CDR3 region: CASSYKQGRSTDTQYF. The DNA of the CDR3 is TGTGCCAGCAGTTACAAGCAGGGGAGGAGCACAGATACGCAGTATTTT. This chain uses TRBV6-5 with TRBJ2-3; D may be TRBD1 or TRBD2 (6 bases each). CDR3 size: 16 residues. Germline-derived CDR1 and CDR2 are MNHEY and SVGAGI. Trimming removed 2 bases at V and 0 bases at J, with 12 bases between.